Each of the 23 T cell receptor beta chains below was sequenced from the same sample in a study of post-analysis software for immune sequencing data. Broader study findings: Four or five TRBV segments, TRBV5-6, TRBV5-1 and TRBV20-1 among them, were found more frequent in patients than controls.

The antigens of these receptors remain unknown. The library was made from cDNA and included unique molecular identifiers. TCRdb processed the PCR reads anew with MiXCR; each CDR3 protein has one entry. The profile shows about 760,000 distinct CDR3 sequences, roughly 30% of them singletons. The material sequenced was blood. All receptors derive from a girl aged 10-17 years with multiple sclerosis.

The chain links TRBV4-1 to TRBJ1-5, with D uncertain. CDR1 and CDR2 from the germline V gene are MGHRA and YSYEKL. V lost 0 bases to trimming and J lost 6 bases, with 12 bases between them. The CDR3 runs 15 residues. The CDR3, as DNA: TGCGCCAGCAGCCAAGATTCCTCCGATGTTCAGCCCCAGCATTTT. Protein product: CASSQDSSDVQPQHF.

This clonotype appeared a few times. The rearrangement joins TRBV5-1 to TRBJ2-3, with D perhaps given as TRBD1 or TRBD2 (5 bases each). The V end was cut by 4 bases, the J end by 4 bases, with 13 bases between. This CDR3 is built from 14 residues. Germline CDR1 is SGHRS and CDR2 is YFSETQ. CDR3 bases: TGCGCCAGCAGCGTGGGACCTAGTGCAGATACGCAGTATTTT. This translates into CASSVGPSADTQYF.

This clonotype was seen a handful of times. The chain couples TRBV2 to TRBJ2-1; 10 bases fit TRBD1. The J call may not be correct, given that the DNA end is closer to TRBJ2-7. Germline CDR1 is SNHLY and CDR2 is FYNNEI. The CDR3 sequence is 15 residues long. CDR3 amino acids: CASSDPGQGRNEQYF. For the CDR3, the DNA is TGTGCCAGCAGTGACCCGGGACAGGGGAGGAACGAGCAGTACTTC.

CDR3 amino acids: CASTKEGEYQETQYF. The DNA of the CDR3 is TGTGCCAGCACCAAGGAAGGGGAGTACCAAGAGACCCAGTACTTC. The chain has TRBV28 and TRBJ2-5; tentatively, D is TRBD1 or TRBD2 (5 bases each). The CDR3 runs to 15 residues. Germline values: CDR1 MDHEN, CDR2 SYDVKM. V was trimmed by 7 bases and J by 0 bases, leaving 15 bases between them.

The rearrangement joins TRBV2 to TRBJ2-3, with D possibly matching TRBD1 (6 bases). The CDR3 runs 13 residues. CDR1 and CDR2 (germline): SNHLY, FYNNEI. Trimming removed 7 bases from V and 3 bases from J, with 11 bases in between. The CDR3 loop is CASTAGVTDTQYF. The CDR3 nucleotides read TGTGCCAGCACGGCAGGGGTTACAGATACGCAGTATTTT.

The CDR3 reads CASSFLRGGYTF. The CDR3 nucleotides are TGTGCCAGCAGCTTTTTGCGCGGTGGCTACACCTTC. The V call is TRBV7-2, the J call TRBJ1-2; D is unclear. Trimming took off 3 bases at V and 7 bases at J, with 9 bases between the two ends. Germline CDR1 reads SGHTA; CDR2 reads FQGNSA. The CDR3 runs to 12 residues.

The rearrangement uses TRBV5-6 and TRBJ1-1, with TRBD1 identical over 8 bases. After removal of 4 bases from V and 4 bases from J, the junction contained 6 bases not matched to a gene. The CDR3 has 14 amino acids. The germline gives CDR1 SGHDT, CDR2 YYEEEE. CDR3 protein: CASSPTGVGTEAFF. The CDR3 DNA sequence: TGTGCCAGCAGCCCGACAGGGGTTGGCACTGAAGCTTTCTTT.

This chain uses TRBV27 with TRBJ2-1; 8 positions agree with TRBD1. Germline V gives CDR1 MNHEY, CDR2 SMNVEV (reference sequence). V gave up 7 bases and J gave up 0 bases; unmatched junction bases: 5. This CDR3 contains 15 residues. CDR3 coding DNA: TGTGCCAGCACTGGGACAGGACCCTCCTACAATGAGCAGTTCTTC. Translation: CASTGTGPSYNEQFF.

The chain couples TRBV4-1 to TRBJ1-2; D uncertain. The length of the CDR3 is 12 residues. Trimming left V 4 bases short and J 11 bases short, with 14 bases between. Germline values: CDR1 MGHRA, CDR2 YSYEKL. The CDR3 is CASSRAMGGYTF. CDR3 coding DNA: TGCGCCAGCAGCCGAGCGATGGGAGGGTACACCTTC.

This clonotype was counted only a few times. At one boundary the junction diverges from the germline segment, which might be a read error. CDR3 nucleotides: TGTGCCGGCAGCTTGGACAGGGACAATGAGCAGTTCTTC. Translating gives CAGSLDRDNEQFF. The gene calls are TRBV11-1 and TRBJ2-1, with 8 bases aligning to TRBD1. Germline loops: CDR1 SGHAT, CDR2 FQDESV (reference sequence). This CDR3 has 13 amino acids.

The V and J genes are TRBV29-1 and TRBJ2-7; D tentatively reads TRBD1 or TRBD2 (6 bases each). The CDR3 length is 13 residues. CDR1 and CDR2 (germline): SQVTM, ANQGSEA. V gave up 2 bases and J gave up 6 bases, with 14 bases separating them. CDR3 in DNA: TGCAGCGTTGAACAGGGGCGGGGTAGCGAGCAGTACTTC. It encodes CSVEQGRGSEQYF.

The V call is TRBV5-1, the J call TRBJ2-3; D perhaps matches TRBD2 (6 bases). The CDR3 runs 15 residues. V gave up 4 bases and J gave up 1 base, with 13 bases separating them. The germline V gene encodes CDR1 SGHRS and CDR2 YFSETQ. Here the CDR3 DNA reads TGCGCCAGCAGCGACCGGGGGTGGGGCACAGATACGCAGTATTTT. It is translated as CASSDRGWGTDTQYF.

This clonotype has just a few counts. The chain has TRBV28 and TRBJ2-1; TRBD2 matches at 14 bases. The CDR3 has 19 residues. Germline V gene data show CDR1 as MDHEN and CDR2 as SYDVKM. V trimming: 3 bases; J trimming: 6 bases; junction bases outside the gene matches: 13. CDR3 bases: TGTGCCAGCAGTTTTCGGACTAGCGGGAGGTCCTTAACGGGCAATGAGCAGTTCTTC. This translates into CASSFRTSGRSLTGNEQFF. Based on the CDR3 plus reference TRBV28 and TRBJ2-1, the full variable domain is DVKVTQSSRYLVKRTGEKVFLECVQDMDHENMFWYRQDPGLGLRLIYFSYDVKMKEKGDIPEGYSVSREKKERFSLILESASTNQTSMYLCASSFRTSGRSLTGNEQFFGPGTRLTVL.

A few counts support this clonotype. The chain links TRBV6-1 to TRBJ2-3, with D possibly being TRBD2 (6 bases). Germline V gene lookup returns CDR1 MNHNS and CDR2 SASEGT. The ends were cut back, 5 bases at V and 3 bases at J, with 18 bases in the middle. The CDR3 spans 16 residues. The CDR3 region has the DNA TGTGCCAGCAGTCCCATATCCGGGAGCCCAACAGATACGCAGTATTTT. The encoded protein is CASSPISGSPTDTQYF.

This clonotype was seen only a few times. V and J are TRBV6-2 or TRBV6-3 and TRBJ2-5; tentative D call: TRBD1 (6 bases). This CDR3 is 15 amino acids long. V was trimmed by 2 bases and J by 0 bases, leaving 10 bases between them. In germline, CDR1 is MNHEY, CDR2 SVGEGT. In DNA form, the CDR3 reads TGTGCCAGCAGTTACAACAGGGATAACCAAGAGACCCAGTACTTC. Translating gives CASSYNRDNQETQYF.

This rearrangement joins TRBV20-1 to TRBJ1-1; D might be TRBD1 (5 bases). V lost 5 bases, J lost 1 base, and 11 bases lay in between. Germline assignment: CDR1 DFQATT and CDR2 SNEGSKA (reference sequence). This CDR3 is built from 13 residues. CDR3 in DNA: TGCAGTGCTCTCGGGGGGGAGAACACTGAAGCTTTCTTT. The encoded protein is CSALGGENTEAFF.

This clonotype occurred a few times. The V and J genes are TRBV5-1 and TRBJ2-5; D unclear. CDR3 length: 16 amino acids. Between the trimmed V and J ends, which lost 0 bases and 3 bases, there was a span of 15 bases. Germline V gives CDR1 SGHRS, CDR2 YFSETQ. The CDR3 region has the DNA TGCGCCAGCAGCTTGGCCGAGCCCATCGCAGAAGAGACCCAGTACTTC. As protein: CASSLAEPIAEETQYF.

The chain has TRBV20-1 and TRBJ2-7; D is unclear. CDR1 is DFQATT, CDR2 SNEGSKA, per germline (reference sequence). The CDR3 covers 11 residues. Trimming cost V 3 bases and J 4 bases, with 7 bases left between them. CDR3 bases: TGCAGTGCTAGTTGGGCTTACGAGCAGTACTTC. Encoded protein: CSASWAYEQYF.

The chain combines TRBV27 with TRBJ2-1; D ambiguous. Trimming stripped 2 bases from V and 0 bases from J, with 8 bases between. This CDR3 is built from 15 residues. Germline V lookup: CDR1 MNHEY, CDR2 SMNVEV (reference sequence). The CDR3 reads CASSLAWSSYNEQFF. In DNA form, the CDR3 reads TGTGCCAGCAGTTTAGCCTGGAGCTCCTACAATGAGCAGTTCTTC.

This clonotype was counted many times. This chain uses TRBV29-1 with TRBJ2-1; 15 bases map to TRBD2. Germline assignment: CDR1 SQVTM and CDR2 ANQGSEA. V gave up 6 bases and J gave up 7 bases; unmatched junction bases: 1. The CDR3 is made up of 13 amino acids. For the CDR3, the DNA is TGCAGCGTGGGGACTAGCGGGAGGAATGAGCAGTTCTTC. It is translated as CSVGTSGRNEQFF.

The gene calls are TRBV6-2 or TRBV6-3 and TRBJ2-6; a weak D match, TRBD2 (6 bases). The CDR3 covers 19 residues. V was shortened by 4 bases and J by 0 bases, with 19 bases between the two germline ends. Germline lookup yields CDR1 MNHEY and CDR2 SVGEGT. DNA of the CDR3: TGTGCCAGCAGTTCTCTCCTGCCGGGACTGACCTCTGGGGCCAACGTCCTGACTTTC. Translation gives CASSSLLPGLTSGANVLTF.

The chain carries TRBV6-1 and TRBJ1-5; the D is unclear. Germline V gene data show CDR1 as MNHNS and CDR2 as SASEGT. The CDR3 has 12 residues. Trimming cost V 1 base and J 8 bases, with 6 bases left between them. The CDR3 sequence is CASSEGGEPQHF. CDR3 in DNA: TGTGCCAGCAGTGAAGGTGGTGAGCCCCAGCATTTT.

This clonotype was detected a few times. The chain uses TRBV20-1 and TRBJ2-7; D call uncertain. V lost 4 bases, J lost 5 bases, and 21 bases lay in between. Germline-derived CDR1 and CDR2 are DFQATT and SNEGSKA (reference sequence). This CDR3 is 15 amino acids long. The CDR3 spells CSAISPLQPANEQYF. In nucleotides, the CDR3 is TGCAGTGCTATTTCCCCCCTGCAGCCGGCGAACGAGCAGTACTTC.